One and the same sample provided the 11 T cell receptor beta chains below, sequenced in a study of shared clonotypes between healthy human individuals. Naive CD8 cells lacked CD45RO and underwent positive selection for CCR7, leaving out terminally differentiated effector memory CD45RA+ cells. Sequencing was performed with immunoSEQ multiplex PCR; in TCRdb, only in-frame clones are kept and a portion is missing. The profile covers about 2 million clones, with approximately 95% appearing a single time and 1.1% taken by the ten largest. Sequencing used naive CD8+ T cells sorted from blood. Receptors were obtained from a man aged 18 to 30 in good health.

The chain employs TRBV2 and TRBJ1-3, with a tentative D call TRBD1 (6 bases). Germline V gene sequence: CDR1 SNHLY, CDR2 FYNNEI. V lost 11 bases, J lost 4 bases, and 6 bases lay in between. This CDR3 spans 10 amino acids. The CDR3 loop is CAGQGNTIYF. As DNA, the CDR3 is TGTGCCGGACAGGGAAACACCATATATTTT.

Notes on this clone: This specimen includes other DNA sequences encoding the same CDR3. The chain links TRBV6-5 to TRBJ2-1; D may be TRBD1 or TRBD2 (5 bases each). The CDR3 is 13 amino acids. Germline CDR1 and CDR2: MNHEY and SVGAGI. V was clipped by 0 bases and J by 7 bases, with 7 bases between them. The CDR3 loop reads CASSYSWGNEQFF. The DNA of the CDR3 is TGTGCCAGCAGTTACTCCTGGGGGAATGAGCAGTTCTTC.

The gene calls are TRBV29-1 and TRBJ2-3; a weak D match, TRBD1 (7 bases). The germline CDR1 and CDR2 sequences are SQVTM and ANQGSEA. Trimming took off 6 bases at V and 14 bases at J, with 33 bases between the two ends. This CDR3 spans 16 amino acids. CDR3 amino acids: CSVGGTVNEPAIISYF. The CDR3 nucleotides are TGCAGCGTGGGCGGGACAGTTAACGAACCCGCCATAATTTCGTATTTT.

This clone was seen just once. In nucleotides, the CDR3 is TGTGCCAGCAGTCTCTTCCGGGACACAGATACGCAGTATTTT. This gives the protein CASSLFRDTDTQYF. This chain links TRBV27 with TRBJ2-3; tentative D call: TRBD2 (5 bases). The CDR3 has 14 amino acids. Looked up from germline, CDR1 is MNHEY and CDR2 is SMNVEV (reference sequence). With 5 bases removed from V and 2 bases from J, the gap between germline ends came to 11 bases.

J is TRBJ2-6 and V is TRBV7-9; TRBD1 or TRBD2 may be the D gene (5 bases each). V was cut by 1 base and J by 1 base, with 8 bases left in between. Germline V gives CDR1 SEHNR, CDR2 FQNEAQ (reference sequence). The CDR3 covers 16 residues. This CDR3 is CASSLGGESGANVLTF. In nucleotides, the CDR3 is TGTGCCAGCAGCTTAGGAGGGGAGTCTGGGGCCAACGTCCTGACTTTC.

The genes are TRBV13 and TRBJ1-1, with D possibly being TRBD1 (6 bases). CDR3 length: 15 residues. Trimming stripped 1 base from V and 0 bases from J, with 9 bases between. Germline values: CDR1 PRHDT, CDR2 FYEKMQ (reference sequence). The CDR3 loop reads CASSLEQGMNTEAFF. The CDR3 nucleotides read TGTGCCAGCAGCTTAGAGCAGGGGATGAACACTGAAGCTTTCTTT.

The gene calls are TRBV5-1 and TRBJ2-7, with D perhaps given as TRBD1 or TRBD2 (5 bases each). The V and J ends lost 2 bases and 5 bases respectively, with 14 bases between them. The CDR3 spans 14 residues. Germline CDR1 and CDR2: SGHRS and YFSETQ. DNA of the CDR3: TGCGCCAGCAGCTTTGGGGGTGAGTCCCACGAGCAGTACTTC. Its protein product is CASSFGGESHEQYF.

J is TRBJ2-1 and V is TRBV30, with 10 bases that match TRBD2. The CDR3 loop spans 16 amino acids. CDR1 and CDR2 (germline): GTSNPN, SVGIG (reference sequence). The trim removed 1 base at V and 6 bases at J, leaving 9 bases unmatched. The CDR3 bases are TGTGCCTGGAGTGCCTTGACTAGCGGGCCTCTCAATGAGCAGTTCTTC. This encodes CAWSALTSGPLNEQFF.

The chain combines TRBV27 with TRBJ2-2; 13 bases align to TRBD2. The CDR3 has 17 residues. Germline values: CDR1 MNHEY, CDR2 SMNVEV (reference sequence). V gave up 4 bases and J gave up 7 bases; unmatched junction bases: 9. The CDR3: CASSSSGLAGVDGELFF. The DNA for the CDR3 is TGTGCCAGCAGTTCCTCAGGACTAGCGGGAGTGGACGGGGAGCTGTTTTTT.

Regarding this clone: Other DNA sequences in this specimen translate into the identical CDR3. J is TRBJ1-5 and V is TRBV7-9, with D unresolved. Trimming took 4 bases from V and 5 from J, leaving 9 bases between them. Per the germline V gene, CDR1 is SEHNR and CDR2 is FQNEAQ (reference sequence). This CDR3 has 13 amino acids. Here the CDR3 reads CASSSREDQPQHF. The CDR3 DNA is TGTGCCAGCAGCTCGAGAGAGGATCAGCCCCAGCATTTT.

The chain recombines TRBV7-2 with TRBJ2-7, with D perhaps matching TRBD1 (6 bases). Trimming stripped 1 base from V and 2 bases from J, with 15 bases between. The CDR3 spans 16 residues. The germline V gene has CDR1 SGHTA and CDR2 FQGNSA. CDR3 amino acids: CASSLESGQYPYEQYF. In DNA form, the CDR3 reads TGTGCCAGCAGCTTAGAATCAGGACAGTATCCCTACGAGCAGTACTTC. Full variable domain (outside the CDR3, taken from reference TRBV7-2 and TRBJ2-7): GAGVSQSPSNKVTEKGKDVELRCDPISGHTALYWYRQSLGQGLEFLIYFQGNSAPDKSGLPSDRFSAERTGGSVSTLTIQRTQQEDSAVYLCASSLESGQYPYEQYFGPGTRLTVT.